Following are 14 T cell receptor beta chains from one sample sequenced in a study of shared clonotypes between healthy human individuals. Libraries were prepared by immunoSEQ multiplex PCR; TCRdb keeps only in-frame clonotypes and omits some of them. Here the sample spans fewer than 2.5 million clones, over 85% being singletons. Sequencing was performed on naive CD4+ T cells from PBMCs. Subset specified: CD45RA+ positively selected. The source is a man aged 18 to 30 in good health. Some clones in this sample may be carry-over from other donors' samples.

The rearrangement links TRBV7-3 to TRBJ2-7; 7 nucleotides line up with TRBD2. V shed 6 bases, J shed 6 bases, and the junction held 11 bases outside the gene matches. This CDR3 comprises 14 residues. Per the germline V gene, CDR1 is SGHTA and CDR2 is FQGTGA. This CDR3 reads CASSPTGGSGEQYF. The CDR3 DNA is TGTGCCAGCAGTCCTACCGGCGGGAGCGGCGAGCAGTACTTC.

The chain has TRBV10-3 and TRBJ1-1; 7 positions agree with TRBD1. CDR3 length equals 10 residues. Germline V gene lookup returns CDR1 ENHRY and CDR2 SYGVKD. J was trimmed by 7 bases and V by 10 bases; bases with no gene match: 3. CDR3 bases: TGTGCCACCGGGACAGTTGAAGCTTTCTTT. Translating gives CATGTVEAFF.

This sequence joins TRBV29-1 and TRBJ2-7; D possibly corresponds to TRBD2 (5 bases). CDR1 and CDR2 from the germline V gene are SQVTM and ANQGSEA. V lost 4 bases and J 6 bases, leaving 10 bases between the germline ends. The CDR3 sequence is 11 residues long. CDR3 coding DNA: TGCAGCGTTGTCCTACTAGGCGAGCAGTACTTC. Its translation is CSVVLLGEQYF.

The chain carries TRBV30 and TRBJ1-2, with 12 nucleotides matching TRBD1. Germline values: CDR1 GTSNPN, CDR2 SVGIG (reference sequence). The CDR3 has 14 amino acids. V dropped 5 bases and J dropped 7; count of bases not matched to a gene: 8. In nucleotides, the CDR3 is TGTGCCTGGGTCCGGGACAGGGGGCTTGTTGGCTACACCTTC. Protein product: CAWVRDRGLVGYTF.

This chain links TRBV4-3 with TRBJ2-3, with TRBD2 identical over 8 bases. Germline V gene lookup returns CDR1 LGHNA and CDR2 YSLEER. The CDR3 is 16 residues long. J lost 0 bases, V lost 3 bases, and 5 bases had no gene match. CDR3 nucleotide sequence: TGCGCCAGCAGCCAGGCTTTAGCGGGGAGCACAGATACGCAGTATTTT. Protein product: CASSQALAGSTDTQYF.

The chain is built from TRBV19 and TRBJ1-2; weak D call: TRBD1 (5 bases). Trimming cost V 6 bases and J 2 bases, with 10 bases left between them. The CDR3 runs to 13 residues. Per germline, CDR1 LNHDA and CDR2 SQIVND (reference sequence). CDR3 DNA sequence: TGTGCCAGTAGGGCCGGACACAACTATGGCTACACCTTC. Translating it yields CASRAGHNYGYTF. Combining the CDR3 with reference TRBV19 and TRBJ1-2 gives the whole variable domain DGGITQSPKYLFRKEGQNVTLSCEQNLNHDAMYWYRQDPGQGLRLIYYSQIVNDFQKGDIAEGYSVSREKKESFPLTVTSAQKNPTAFYLCASRAGHNYGYTFGSGTRLTVV.

This clone was recorded only once. The chain carries TRBV7-9 and TRBJ2-5; D gene unclear. Trimming stripped 2 bases from V and 2 bases from J, with 9 bases between. The CDR3 sequence is 14 residues long. Germline V gene lookup returns CDR1 SEHNR and CDR2 FQNEAQ (reference sequence). The CDR3 sequence is CASSLTMGQETQYF. CDR3 coding DNA: TGTGCCAGCAGCTTAACTATGGGACAAGAGACCCAGTACTTC.

The gene calls are TRBV28 and TRBJ1-5; no clear D gene. V lost 5 bases to trimming and J lost 1 base, with 21 bases between them. From germline, CDR1 is MDHEN and CDR2 SYDVKM. This CDR3 is built from 18 residues. CDR3 amino acids: CASSAPRWGSTSNQPQHF. CDR3 DNA: TGTGCCAGCAGTGCCCCAAGATGGGGAAGCACCAGCAATCAGCCCCAGCATTTT.

The chain couples TRBV9 to TRBJ2-5; D is ambiguous. CDR3 length equals 13 residues. The V and J ends lost 3 bases and 2 bases respectively, with 8 bases between them. The germline CDR1 and CDR2 sequences are SGDLS and YYNGEE. The CDR3 is CASSATLQETQYF. The CDR3 DNA sequence: TGTGCCAGCAGCGCGACTTTGCAAGAGACCCAGTACTTC.

This sequence joins TRBV29-1 and TRBJ2-3; maybe TRBD1 (6 bases). There are 14 residues in the CDR3. The germline V and J ends were trimmed by 6 bases and 1 base, with 14 bases remaining between them. Per the germline V gene, CDR1 is SQVTM and CDR2 is ANQGSEA. CDR3 sequence: CSVEKGEGTDTQYF. In DNA, the CDR3 is TGCAGCGTCGAGAAGGGGGAAGGCACAGATACGCAGTATTTT.

The rearrangement uses TRBV28 and TRBJ1-6; 8 positions agree with TRBD1. CDR3 length: 16 residues. Germline lookup yields CDR1 MDHEN and CDR2 SYDVKM. The V and J ends lost 4 bases and 5 bases, in that order; junction bases with no gene match: 7. CDR3 residues: CASSSDRGRDNSPLHF. The CDR3, as DNA: TGTGCCAGCAGTTCAGACAGGGGCCGGGATAATTCACCCCTCCACTTT.

This clone was seen just once. The chain couples TRBV28 to TRBJ2-5; maybe TRBD1 (5 bases). The CDR3 is made up of 13 amino acids. Trimming pared 5 bases from V and 3 bases from J, leaving 10 bases between. Germline V CDR1 and CDR2: MDHEN, SYDVKM. The CDR3 nucleotides read TGTGCCAGCAGTCTGGACATAGAAGAGACCCAGTACTTC. Its protein product is CASSLDIEETQYF.

The chain uses TRBV19 and TRBJ1-2; D gene uncertain. Looked up from germline, CDR1 is LNHDA and CDR2 is SQIVND (reference sequence). Trimming took off 4 bases at V and 6 bases at J, with 9 bases between the two ends. The CDR3 runs to 12 residues. CDR3 sequence (DNA): TGTGCCAGTAGTACCCCTACTGATGGCTACACCTTC. Amino acid sequence: CASSTPTDGYTF.

V is TRBV15 and J is TRBJ1-1; the D gene is possibly TRBD1 (6 bases). V lost 0 bases and J 4 bases, leaving 15 bases between the germline ends. This CDR3 contains 16 residues. Looked up from germline, CDR1 is LNHNV and CDR2 is YYDKDF (reference sequence). The CDR3 sequence: CATSRERGAPGTEAFF. The CDR3 nucleotides read TGTGCCACCAGCAGAGAGCGGGGGGCGCCGGGCACTGAAGCTTTCTTT.